This T cell receptor (beta chain) appears in the sequencing data of a study of follicular helper T cells after annual influenza vaccination. Time point in this sample: 2015-2016 season, 7 days after influenza vaccination. Method: immunoSEQ multiplex PCR; TCRdb's copy keeps in-frame clones and lacks some. The sample lists roughly 9,800 clones; approximately 80% were seen once. Sequences were derived from CXCR5+ CD38- circulating T follicular helper cells from blood, sampled 7 days after influenza vaccination. The subset denotes: circulating Tfh, non-naive CD4+CXCR5+PD-1+ (ICOS+CD38+ or ICOS-CD38-). The receptor set was obtained from an adult who received the influenza vaccine.

The V and J genes are TRBV19 and TRBJ2-7; possibly TRBD2 for D (5 bases). Trimming removed 8 bases at V and 3 bases at J, with 20 bases between. Germline lookup yields CDR1 LNHDA and CDR2 SQIVND (reference sequence). This CDR3 region has 15 residues. The CDR3 DNA sequence: TGTGCCAGTCGTGCGAGTCGGACTTGGGACTACGAGCAGTACTTC. This codes for CASRASRTWDYEQYF.